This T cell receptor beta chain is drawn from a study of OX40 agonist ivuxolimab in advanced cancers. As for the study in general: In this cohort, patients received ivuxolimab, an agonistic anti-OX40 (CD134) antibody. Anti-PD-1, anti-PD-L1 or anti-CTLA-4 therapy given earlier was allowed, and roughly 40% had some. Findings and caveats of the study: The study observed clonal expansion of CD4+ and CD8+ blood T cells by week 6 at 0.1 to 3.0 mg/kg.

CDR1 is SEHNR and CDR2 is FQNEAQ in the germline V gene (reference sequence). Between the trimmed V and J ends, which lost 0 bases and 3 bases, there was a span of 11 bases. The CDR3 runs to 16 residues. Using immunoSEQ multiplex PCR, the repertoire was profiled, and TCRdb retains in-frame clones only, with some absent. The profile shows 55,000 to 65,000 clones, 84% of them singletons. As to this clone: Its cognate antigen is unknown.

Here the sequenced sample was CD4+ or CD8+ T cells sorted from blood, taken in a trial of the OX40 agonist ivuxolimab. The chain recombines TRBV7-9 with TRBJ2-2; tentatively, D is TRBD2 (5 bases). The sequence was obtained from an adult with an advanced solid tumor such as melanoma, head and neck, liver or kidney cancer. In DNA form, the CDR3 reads TGTGCCAGCAGCTTAGCTGTACCAGCGGACACCGGGGAGCTGTTTTTT. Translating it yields CASSLAVPADTGELFF.